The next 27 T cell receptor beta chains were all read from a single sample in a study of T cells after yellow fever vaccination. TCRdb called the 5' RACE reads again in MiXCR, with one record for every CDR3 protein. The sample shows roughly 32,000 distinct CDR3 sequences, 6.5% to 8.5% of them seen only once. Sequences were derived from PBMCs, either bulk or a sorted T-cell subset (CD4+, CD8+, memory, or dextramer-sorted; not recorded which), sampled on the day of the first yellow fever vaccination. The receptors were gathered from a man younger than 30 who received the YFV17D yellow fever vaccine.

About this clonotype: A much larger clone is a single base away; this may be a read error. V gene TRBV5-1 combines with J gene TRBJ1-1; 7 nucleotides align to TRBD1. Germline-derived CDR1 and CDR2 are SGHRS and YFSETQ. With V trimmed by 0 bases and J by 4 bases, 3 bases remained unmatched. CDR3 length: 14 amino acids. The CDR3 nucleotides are TGCGCCAGCAGCTTGGGAGGGGGCGTCACTGAAGCTTTCTTT. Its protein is CASSLGGGVTEAFF.

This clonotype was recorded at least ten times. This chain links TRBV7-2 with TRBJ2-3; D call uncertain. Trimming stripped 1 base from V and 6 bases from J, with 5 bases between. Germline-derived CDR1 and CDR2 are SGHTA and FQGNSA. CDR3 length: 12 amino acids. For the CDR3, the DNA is TGTGCCAGCAGCTTAGGGAAGGATACGCAGTATTTT. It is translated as CASSLGKDTQYF.

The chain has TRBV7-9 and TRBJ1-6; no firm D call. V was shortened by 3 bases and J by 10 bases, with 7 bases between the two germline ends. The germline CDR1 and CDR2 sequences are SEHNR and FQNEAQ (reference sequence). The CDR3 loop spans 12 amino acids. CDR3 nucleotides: TGTGCCAGCAGCTTCTCGGGGTCACCCCTCCACTTT. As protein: CASSFSGSPLHF. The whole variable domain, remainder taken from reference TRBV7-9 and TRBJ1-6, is DTGVSQNPRHKITKRGQNVTFRCDPISEHNRLYWYRQTLGQGPEFLTYFQNEAQLEKSRLLSDRFSAERPKGSFSTLEIQRTEQGDSAMYLCASSFSGSPLHFGNGTRLTVT.

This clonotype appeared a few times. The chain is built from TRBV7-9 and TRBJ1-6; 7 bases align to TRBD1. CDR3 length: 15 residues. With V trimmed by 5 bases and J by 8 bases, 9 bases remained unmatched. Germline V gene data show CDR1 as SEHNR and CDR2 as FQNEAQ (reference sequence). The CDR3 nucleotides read TGTGCCAGCAGCCGGGCAGGGGGTCGGGATTCACCCCTCCACTTT. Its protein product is CASSRAGGRDSPLHF.

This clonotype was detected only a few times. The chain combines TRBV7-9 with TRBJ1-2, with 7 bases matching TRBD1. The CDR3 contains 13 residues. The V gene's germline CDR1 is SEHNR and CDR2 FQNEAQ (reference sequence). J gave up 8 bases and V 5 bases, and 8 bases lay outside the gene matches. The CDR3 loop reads CASSLDRERGYTF. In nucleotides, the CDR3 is TGTGCCAGCAGCCTCGACAGGGAGCGGGGCTACACCTTC.

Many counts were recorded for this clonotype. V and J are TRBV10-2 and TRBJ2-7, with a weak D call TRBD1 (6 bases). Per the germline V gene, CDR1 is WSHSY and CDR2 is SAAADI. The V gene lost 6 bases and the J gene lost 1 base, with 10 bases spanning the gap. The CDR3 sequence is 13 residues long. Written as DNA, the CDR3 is TGCGCCAGCAGGCAGGGGAGATCCTACGAGCAGTACGTC. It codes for CASRQGRSYEQYV.

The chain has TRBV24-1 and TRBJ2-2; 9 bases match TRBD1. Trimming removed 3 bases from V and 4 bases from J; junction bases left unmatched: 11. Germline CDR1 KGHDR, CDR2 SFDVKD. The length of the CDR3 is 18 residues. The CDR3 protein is CATSDPSMGQGGTGELFF. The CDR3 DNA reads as TGTGCCACCAGTGATCCCTCGATGGGACAGGGAGGCACCGGGGAGCTGTTTTTT.

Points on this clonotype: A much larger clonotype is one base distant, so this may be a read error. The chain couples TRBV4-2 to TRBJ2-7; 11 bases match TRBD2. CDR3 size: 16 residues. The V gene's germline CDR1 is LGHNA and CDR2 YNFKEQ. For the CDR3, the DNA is TGTGTCAGCAGCCAAATCACCGGGACTAGCGGCTACGAGCAGTACTTC. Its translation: CVSSQITGTSGYEQYF.

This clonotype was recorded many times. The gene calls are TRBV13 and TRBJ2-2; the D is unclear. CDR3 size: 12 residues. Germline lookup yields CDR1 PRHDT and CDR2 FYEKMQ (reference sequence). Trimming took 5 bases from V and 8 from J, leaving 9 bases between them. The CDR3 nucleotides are TGTGCCAGCAGCCTCCCTGGGGGGGAGCTGTTTTTT. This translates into CASSLPGGELFF.

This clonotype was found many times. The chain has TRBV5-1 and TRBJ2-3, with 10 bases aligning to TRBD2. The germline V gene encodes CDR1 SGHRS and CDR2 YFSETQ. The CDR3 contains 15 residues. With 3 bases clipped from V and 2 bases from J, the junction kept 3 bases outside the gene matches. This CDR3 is CASSYLAGVTDTQYF. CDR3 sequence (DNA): TGCGCCAGCAGCTACCTAGCGGGGGTCACAGATACGCAGTATTTT.

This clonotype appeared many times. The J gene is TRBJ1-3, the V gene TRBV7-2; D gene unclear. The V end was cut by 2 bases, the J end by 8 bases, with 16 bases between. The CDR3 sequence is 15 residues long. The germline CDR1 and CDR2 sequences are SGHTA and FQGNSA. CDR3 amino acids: CASSLFLGVVDTIYF. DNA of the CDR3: TGTGCCAGCAGCTTATTCCTTGGGGTGGTGGACACCATATATTTT.

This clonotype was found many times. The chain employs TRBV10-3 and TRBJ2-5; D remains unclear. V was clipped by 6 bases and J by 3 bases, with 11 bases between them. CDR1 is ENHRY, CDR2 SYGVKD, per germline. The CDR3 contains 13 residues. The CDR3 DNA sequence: TGTGCCATCAGCCGGTCTAGTGAAGAGACCCAGTACTTC. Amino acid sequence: CAISRSSEETQYF.

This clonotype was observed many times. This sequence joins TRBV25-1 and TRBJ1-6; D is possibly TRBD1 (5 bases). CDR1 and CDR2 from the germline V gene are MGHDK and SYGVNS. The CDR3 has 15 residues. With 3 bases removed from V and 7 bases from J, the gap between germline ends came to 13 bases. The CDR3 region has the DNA TGTGCCAGCAGTGATGATGGGGGGTGGAATTCACCCCTCCACTTT. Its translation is CASSDDGGWNSPLHF.

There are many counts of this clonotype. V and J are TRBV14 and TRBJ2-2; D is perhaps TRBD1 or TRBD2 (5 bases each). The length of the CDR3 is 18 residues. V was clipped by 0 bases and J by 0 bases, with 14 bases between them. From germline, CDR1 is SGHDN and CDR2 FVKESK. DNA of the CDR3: TGTGCCAGCAGCCAAGAATATGAGGGGCTTACGAACACCGGGGAGCTGTTTTTT. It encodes CASSQEYEGLTNTGELFF.

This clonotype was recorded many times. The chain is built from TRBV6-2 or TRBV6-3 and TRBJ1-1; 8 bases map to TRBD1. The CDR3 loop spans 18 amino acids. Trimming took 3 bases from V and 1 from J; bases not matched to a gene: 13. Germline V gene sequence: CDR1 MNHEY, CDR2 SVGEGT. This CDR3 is CASSYGTGWGMGNTEAFF. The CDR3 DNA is TGTGCCAGCAGTTATGGGACAGGCTGGGGTATGGGGAACACTGAAGCTTTCTTT.

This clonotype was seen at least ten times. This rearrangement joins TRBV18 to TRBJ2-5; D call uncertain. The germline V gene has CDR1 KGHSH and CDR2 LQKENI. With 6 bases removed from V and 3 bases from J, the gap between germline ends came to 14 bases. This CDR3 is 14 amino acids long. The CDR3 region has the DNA TGTGCCAGCTCCACCAAAACACCGAAAGAGACCCAGTACTTC. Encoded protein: CASSTKTPKETQYF.

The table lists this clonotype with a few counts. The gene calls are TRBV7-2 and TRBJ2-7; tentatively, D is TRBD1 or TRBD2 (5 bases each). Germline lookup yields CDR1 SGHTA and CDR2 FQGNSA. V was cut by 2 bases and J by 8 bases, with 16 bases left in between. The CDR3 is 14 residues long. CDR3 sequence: CASSLTGWGTQQYV. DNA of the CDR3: TGTGCCAGCAGCTTAACAGGTTGGGGGACCCAGCAGTACGTC.

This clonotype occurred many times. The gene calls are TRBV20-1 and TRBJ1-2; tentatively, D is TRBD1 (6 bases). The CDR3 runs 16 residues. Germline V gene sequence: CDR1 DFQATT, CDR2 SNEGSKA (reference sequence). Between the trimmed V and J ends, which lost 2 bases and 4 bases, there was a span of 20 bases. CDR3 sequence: CSARNGGSGAGYGYTF. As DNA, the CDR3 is TGCAGTGCTAGAAATGGGGGATCGGGGGCCGGCTATGGCTACACCTTC.

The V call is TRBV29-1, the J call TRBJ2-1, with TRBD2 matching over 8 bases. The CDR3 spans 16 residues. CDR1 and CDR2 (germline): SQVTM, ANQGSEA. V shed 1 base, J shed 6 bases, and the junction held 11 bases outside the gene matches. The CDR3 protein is CSVEGVGGGNSNEQFF. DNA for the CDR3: TGCAGCGTTGAAGGTGTGGGCGGGGGGAACTCCAATGAGCAGTTCTTC.

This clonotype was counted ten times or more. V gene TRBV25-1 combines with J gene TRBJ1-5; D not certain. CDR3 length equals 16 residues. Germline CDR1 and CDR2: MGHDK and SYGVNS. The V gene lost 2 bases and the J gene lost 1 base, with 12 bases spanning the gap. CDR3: CASSETNSWSNQPQHF. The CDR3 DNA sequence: TGTGCCAGCAGTGAAACGAACAGTTGGAGCAATCAGCCCCAGCATTTT. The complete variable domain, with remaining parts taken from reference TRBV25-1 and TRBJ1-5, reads EADIYQTPRYLVIGTGKKITLECSQTMGHDKMYWYQQDPGMELHLIHYSYGVNSTEKGDLSSESTVSRIRTEHFPLTLESARPSHTSQYLCASSETNSWSNQPQHFGDGTRLSIL.

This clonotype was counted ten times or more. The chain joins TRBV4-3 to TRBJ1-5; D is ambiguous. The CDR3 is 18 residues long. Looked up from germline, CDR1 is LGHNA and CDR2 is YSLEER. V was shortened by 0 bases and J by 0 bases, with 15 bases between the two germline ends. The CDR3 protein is CASSQDSAAGYSNQPQHF. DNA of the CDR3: TGCGCCAGCAGCCAAGATTCCGCCGCCGGCTATAGCAATCAGCCCCAGCATTTT.

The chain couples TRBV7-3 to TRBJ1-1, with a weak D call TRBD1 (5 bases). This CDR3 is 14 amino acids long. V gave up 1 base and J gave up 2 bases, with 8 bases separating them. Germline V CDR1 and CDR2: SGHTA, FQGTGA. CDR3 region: CASSLNGGNTEAFF. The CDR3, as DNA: TGTGCCAGCAGCTTAAACGGGGGAAACACTGAAGCTTTCTTT.

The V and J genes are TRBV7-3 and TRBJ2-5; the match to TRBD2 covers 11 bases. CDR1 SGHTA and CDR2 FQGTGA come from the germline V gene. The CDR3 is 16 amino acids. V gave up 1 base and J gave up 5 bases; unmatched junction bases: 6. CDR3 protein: CASSLKASGGPETQYF. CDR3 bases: TGTGCCAGCAGCTTAAAAGCTAGCGGGGGGCCCGAGACCCAGTACTTC.

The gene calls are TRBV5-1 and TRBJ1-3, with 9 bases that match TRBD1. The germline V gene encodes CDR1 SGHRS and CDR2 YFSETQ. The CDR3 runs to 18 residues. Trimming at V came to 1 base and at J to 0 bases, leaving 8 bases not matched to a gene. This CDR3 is CASSLTPGQGSSGNTIYF. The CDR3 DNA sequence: TGCGCCAGCAGCTTGACCCCAGGACAGGGGTCCTCTGGAAACACCATATATTTT.

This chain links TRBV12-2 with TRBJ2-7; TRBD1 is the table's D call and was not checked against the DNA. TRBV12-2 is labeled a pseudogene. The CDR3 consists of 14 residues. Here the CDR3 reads CASRFPGRFFEQYV. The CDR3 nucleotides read TGTGCAAGTCGCTTCCCCGGCAGGTTCTTCGAGCAGTACGTC.

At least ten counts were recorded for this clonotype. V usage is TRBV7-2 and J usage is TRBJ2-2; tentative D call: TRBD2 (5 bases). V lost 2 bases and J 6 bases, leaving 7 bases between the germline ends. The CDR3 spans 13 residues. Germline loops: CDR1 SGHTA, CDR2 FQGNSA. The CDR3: CASSLSRAGELFF. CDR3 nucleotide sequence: TGTGCCAGCAGCTTATCGAGGGCCGGGGAGCTGTTTTTT.

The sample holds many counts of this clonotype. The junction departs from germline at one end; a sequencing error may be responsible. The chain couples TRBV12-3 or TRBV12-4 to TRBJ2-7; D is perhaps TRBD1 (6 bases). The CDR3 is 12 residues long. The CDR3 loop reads CASTLQSGTPIF. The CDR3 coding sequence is TGTGCCAGCACTCTTCAATCCGGGACACCCATCTTC.